Following are 27 T cell receptor beta chains from one sample sequenced in a study of blood T cell repertoires in COVID-19. The assay was immunoSEQ multiplex PCR, and TCRdb's table has in-frame clones only and misses some. The sample has a few hundred thousand clones, under 90% seen once; the top ten hold approximately 1.8%. Sequencing was done on a sample of peripheral blood. The source is a woman aged 25 to 39 with COVID-19, enrolled during active disease.

This clone showed up just a few times. The rearrangement joins TRBV4-1 to TRBJ1-2; D is uncertain. Germline CDR1 reads MGHRA; CDR2 reads YSYEKL. CDR3 length equals 14 residues. Trimming removed 3 bases at V and 0 bases at J, with 8 bases between. This CDR3 is CASSQSASNYGYTF. Here the CDR3 DNA reads TGCGCCAGCAGCCAGAGCGCATCTAACTATGGCTACACCTTC.

V and J are TRBV5-6 and TRBJ1-2; TRBD1 is a possible D gene (6 bases). Trimming removed 0 bases from V and 1 base from J, with 13 bases in between. CDR1 is SGHDT and CDR2 is YYEEEE in the germline V gene. This CDR3 has 16 residues. The DNA of the CDR3 is TGTGCCAGCAGCTTGGATGGGGGCTCTTATAACTATGGCTACACCTTC. It codes for CASSLDGGSYNYGYTF.

This chain joins TRBV7-9 and TRBJ2-1; 8 bases align to TRBD2. With 6 bases clipped from V and 4 bases from J, the junction kept 5 bases outside the gene matches. Germline assignment: CDR1 SEHNR and CDR2 FQNEAQ (reference sequence). There are 14 residues in the CDR3. The CDR3: CASRISGEYNEQFF. CDR3 nucleotides: TGTGCCAGCAGGATTAGCGGGGAGTACAATGAGCAGTTCTTC. The full variable domain, rest sourced from reference TRBV7-9 and TRBJ2-1, is DTGVSQNPRHKITKRGQNVTFRCDPISEHNRLYWYRQTLGQGPEFLTYFQNEAQLEKSRLLSDRFSAERPKGSFSTLEIQRTEQGDSAMYLCASRISGEYNEQFFGPGTRLTVL.

The chain carries TRBV9 and TRBJ2-5, with D possibly TRBD2 on 6 matching bases. Germline V gene lookup returns CDR1 SGDLS and CDR2 YYNGEE. This CDR3 has 15 amino acids. V was trimmed by 0 bases and J by 2 bases, leaving 11 bases between them. This CDR3 is CASSVGGLVQETQYF. The CDR3 DNA reads TGTGCCAGCAGCGTAGGGGGACTGGTTCAAGAGACCCAGTACTTC.

This chain links TRBV27 with TRBJ1-6, with 8 bases matching TRBD1. The CDR3 is 13 residues long. Germline CDR1 MNHEY, CDR2 SMNVEV (reference sequence). V lost 10 bases to trimming and J lost 7 bases; unmatched junction nucleotides: 6. The CDR3 spells CANPDRVNSPLHF. The CDR3 DNA follows: TGTGCCAACCCGGACAGGGTGAATTCACCCCTCCACTTT.

The J gene is TRBJ1-3, the V gene TRBV4-1, with D perhaps TRBD1 (5 bases). The CDR3 is 15 residues long. Germline loops: CDR1 MGHRA, CDR2 YSYEKL. The V end was cut by 4 bases, the J end by 0 bases, with 10 bases between. DNA of the CDR3: TGCGCCAGCAGCCCCGACAGCCTCTCTGGAAACACCATATATTTT. Its protein is CASSPDSLSGNTIYF.

The V call is TRBV25-1, the J call TRBJ1-6; 9 bases map to TRBD1. There are 16 residues in the CDR3. Germline V lookup: CDR1 MGHDK, CDR2 SYGVNS. Unmatched junction bases numbered 10, after V lost 3 bases and J lost 10 bases. The CDR3 here is CASSDPSEDRGSPLHF. The CDR3 DNA sequence: TGTGCCAGCAGTGACCCCTCCGAGGACAGGGGATCACCCCTCCACTTT.

This rearrangement joins TRBV19 to TRBJ1-2; 7 bases match TRBD1. This CDR3 is built from 13 residues. Germline V gene lookup returns CDR1 LNHDA and CDR2 SQIVND (reference sequence). V gave up 4 bases and J gave up 7 bases; unmatched junction bases: 6. The CDR3 DNA follows: TGTGCCAGTAGTAGGCAGGGGGTCCCTGGCTACACCTTC. Encoded protein: CASSRQGVPGYTF.

The J gene is TRBJ2-7, the V gene TRBV6-7, with a weak D call TRBD2 (5 bases). TRBV6-7 falls under the ORF class, with uncertain function. CDR3 length equals 14 residues. Trimming shortened V by 6 bases and J by 6 bases, and 18 bases separated the two germline ends. CDR3 nucleotide sequence: TGTGCCAGCAGAATAAAACCCCCGCGGGCCGAGCAGTACGTC. The encoded protein is CASRIKPPRAEQYV.

This clone has only a few counts. The chain couples TRBV25-1 to TRBJ1-1; 7 bases align to TRBD1. V lost 3 bases to trimming and J lost 10 bases; unmatched junction nucleotides: 8. Germline values: CDR1 MGHDK, CDR2 SYGVNS. The CDR3 contains 13 residues. The CDR3 sequence: CASSETLRGRAFF. The DNA for the CDR3 is TGTGCCAGCAGTGAGACCCTCAGGGGGAGAGCTTTCTTT. Full variable domain (rest looked up from reference TRBV25-1 and TRBJ1-1): EADIYQTPRYLVIGTGKKITLECSQTMGHDKMYWYQQDPGMELHLIHYSYGVNSTEKGDLSSESTVSRIRTEHFPLTLESARPSHTSQYLCASSETLRGRAFFGQGTRLTVV.

The chain couples TRBV29-1 to TRBJ1-1; D may be TRBD1 (6 bases). V was clipped by 6 bases and J by 1 base, with 12 bases between them. Germline CDR1 is SQVTM and CDR2 is ANQGSEA. The CDR3 has 13 residues. The CDR3 DNA is TGCAGCGTCCGGACAGAAGGGAACACTGAAGCTTTCTTT. Translating gives CSVRTEGNTEAFF.

This clone was counted a few times. The chain recombines TRBV5-1 with TRBJ1-6, with 7 bases that match TRBD1. Germline trimming cut 4 bases from V and 5 bases from J; bases unmatched to any gene: 3. Germline-derived CDR1 and CDR2 are SGHRS and YFSETQ. The CDR3 contains 14 residues. CDR3 in DNA: TGCGCCAGCAGCGAGGGGGCTCATAATTCACCCCTCCACTTT. Translating it yields CASSEGAHNSPLHF.

Of note for this clone: The same CDR3 also results from other DNA sequences found in this sample. The chain is built from TRBV12-3 or TRBV12-4 and TRBJ2-5; D gene ambiguous. The ends were cut back, 2 bases at V and 4 bases at J, with 2 bases in the middle. The CDR3 is made up of 11 amino acids. This CDR3 reads CASSLRETQYF. The CDR3 coding sequence is TGTGCCAGCAGTTTACGAGAGACCCAGTACTTC.

The chain links TRBV19 to TRBJ1-2; 7 bases line up with TRBD1. V lost 3 bases, J lost 1 base, and 5 bases stayed unmatched. CDR1 and CDR2 from the germline V gene are LNHDA and SQIVND (reference sequence). This CDR3 has 15 amino acids. The CDR3 DNA follows: TGTGCCAGTAGTATCCCGACAGGGAGTAACTATGGCTACACCTTC. Protein product: CASSIPTGSNYGYTF.

The chain carries TRBV7-9 and TRBJ1-1; the D gene is possibly TRBD1 (6 bases). Trimming cost V 5 bases and J 10 bases, with 14 bases left between them. Germline values: CDR1 SEHNR, CDR2 FQNEAQ (reference sequence). There are 12 residues in the CDR3. As DNA, the CDR3 is TGTGCCAGCAGCCGCAGGGGTTTAGGAGCTTTCTTT. It specifies CASSRRGLGAFF.

The genes are TRBV5-4 and TRBJ1-2; no clear D gene. Germline V gene data show CDR1 as SGHNT and CDR2 as YYREEE (reference sequence). V was trimmed by 0 bases and J by 6 bases, leaving 12 bases between them. This CDR3 spans 14 amino acids. As DNA, the CDR3 is TGTGCCAGCAGCTTGGGGTTGGCAGGCCATGGCTACACCTTC. Translated: CASSLGLAGHGYTF.

The chain uses TRBV27 and TRBJ1-6, with 8 bases that match TRBD1. This CDR3 region has 17 residues. Germline lookup yields CDR1 MNHEY and CDR2 SMNVEV (reference sequence). V lost 3 bases to trimming and J lost 6 bases; unmatched junction nucleotides: 10. The CDR3 DNA is TGTGCCAGCAGTTTTAGTTTTGTCAGGGGGCTTAATTCACCCCTCCACTTT. Amino acids: CASSFSFVRGLNSPLHF.

This sequence joins TRBV3-1 (or the pseudogene TRBV3-2) and TRBJ2-5; 10 nucleotides align to TRBD2. Looked up from germline, CDR1 is LGHDT and CDR2 is YNNKEL (reference sequence). J was trimmed by 5 bases and V by 4 bases; bases with no gene match: 7. The CDR3 is 15 amino acids. CDR3 region: CASSLQRGGQETQYF. CDR3 nucleotide sequence: TGTGCCAGCAGCCTTCAGCGGGGGGGCCAGGAGACCCAGTACTTC.

J is TRBJ1-1 and V is TRBV4-3; tentative D call: TRBD1 (6 bases). The CDR3 consists of 16 residues. Germline V lookup: CDR1 LGHNA, CDR2 YSLEER. Trimming took 1 base from V and 0 from J, leaving 12 bases between them. The CDR3 spells CASSQADSDLNTEAFF. Here the CDR3 DNA reads TGCGCCAGCAGCCAAGCGGACAGCGACCTGAACACTGAAGCTTTCTTT.

V is TRBV6-5 and J is TRBJ2-2, with 8 bases fitting TRBD1. Germline V gene lookup returns CDR1 MNHEY and CDR2 SVGAGI. Germline trimming cut 6 bases from V and 6 bases from J; bases unmatched to any gene: 6. CDR3 size: 14 residues. For the CDR3, the DNA is TGTGCCAGCAGCTTAAAACAGGGGGCCGGGGAGCTGTTTTTT. Translation: CASSLKQGAGELFF.

This chain links TRBV4-3 with TRBJ2-5; maybe TRBD1 (6 bases). Trimming pared 3 bases from V and 2 bases from J, leaving 16 bases between. This CDR3 has 16 residues. CDR1 is LGHNA and CDR2 is YSLEER in the germline V gene. The CDR3 nucleotides read TGCGCCAGCAGCCAGTCTGGTGGGGGCCCACAAGAGACCCAGTACTTC. It codes for CASSQSGGGPQETQYF.

This rearrangement joins TRBV10-3 to TRBJ1-1, with D unclear. Deletions cut 6 bases from V and 6 bases from J, with 14 bases between. This CDR3 region has 13 residues. Germline V lookup: CDR1 ENHRY, CDR2 SYGVKD. The CDR3 bases are TGTGCCATCAGAGACAACAAGGAGGCTGAAGCTTTCTTT. Amino acids: CAIRDNKEAEAFF.

This sequence joins TRBV6-5 and TRBJ1-1; no firm D call. This CDR3 contains 13 residues. Germline lookup yields CDR1 MNHEY and CDR2 SVGAGI. The ends were cut back, 2 bases at V and 4 bases at J, with 8 bases in the middle. CDR3 region: CASSYERSTEAFF. The DNA for the CDR3 is TGTGCCAGCAGTTACGAGAGGAGCACTGAAGCTTTCTTT.

The genes are TRBV6-5 and TRBJ1-4, with 8 nucleotides matching TRBD1. V dropped 6 bases and J dropped 5; count of bases not matched to a gene: 5. The CDR3 covers 14 residues. Germline V gene data show CDR1 as MNHEY and CDR2 as SVGAGI. CDR3 coding DNA: TGTGCCAGCAGAAACCGGACAGGGAATGAAAAACTGTTTTTT. Protein product: CASRNRTGNEKLFF.

The V call is TRBV6-5, the J call TRBJ2-3, with D possibly matching TRBD2 (7 bases). CDR1 and CDR2 from the germline V gene are MNHEY and SVGAGI. The CDR3 totals 14 residues. Trimming shortened V by 2 bases and J by 4 bases, and 10 bases separated the two germline ends. CDR3 sequence: CASSYAGAADTQYF. DNA for the CDR3: TGTGCCAGCAGTTACGCGGGGGCGGCAGATACGCAGTATTTT.

The genes are TRBV7-3 and TRBJ2-1, with 10 bases lining up with TRBD1. Looked up from germline, CDR1 is SGHTA and CDR2 is FQGTGA. Trimming at V came to 7 bases and at J to 10 bases, leaving 13 bases not matched to a gene. This CDR3 comprises 15 residues. The CDR3 DNA follows: TGTGCCAGCACCGCGACAGGGGGCTTTGTGGGGGAGCAGTTCTTC. Translating it yields CASTATGGFVGEQFF.

The J gene is TRBJ2-3, the V gene TRBV5-5, with unresolved D. Trimming took off 3 bases at V and 6 bases at J, with 17 bases between the two ends. CDR3 length: 15 amino acids. Per the germline V gene, CDR1 is SGHKS and CDR2 is YYEKEE (reference sequence). CDR3 region: CASSSLQVDTDTQYF. The CDR3 nucleotides read TGTGCCAGCAGCTCCCTTCAGGTCGACACCGATACGCAGTATTTT.